The rows below give T cell receptor beta chains drawn from one sample of a study of cytomegalovirus exposure and HLA in healthy donors. Profiling relied on immunoSEQ multiplex PCR, and the TCRdb table lists in-frame clones only, not all of them. Here the sample spans around 190,000 clones, roughly 85% being singletons. Material for sequencing was PBMCs. These receptor sequences come from a woman aged 30 to 39 in good health and CMV-seropositive. Each CDR3 is given without its conserved first and last residue. Fields, in order: V gene, CDR3 protein.

>TRBV19
ASSGTGETDTQY
>TRBV18
ASSTGQQETQY
>TRBV4-1
ASSRQGLSSGNTIY
>TRBV4-1
ASSQDRFVPSGANVLT
>TRBV7-9
ASSFPRETSGSQETQY
>TRBV6-1
ASSMAGIGGTEAF
>TRBV7-6
ASVKGLAANTGELF
>TRBV2
ASSLSNYGYT
>TRBV5-1
ASSLEGGNYGYT
>TRBV30
AWRNRGYNEQF
>TRBV2
ASSEPTGLSGQPQH
>TRBV4-1
ASSQDRTFMNTEAF
>TRBV7-2
ASSNSGGSPLH
>TRBV10-3
AISESSGGVNTGELF
>TRBV7-8
ASSTTQAYEQY
>TRBV19
ASSNQGVQAGYT
>TRBV7-6
ASSLGEMVAGGQDTQY
>TRBV10-3
AISQSETQY
>TRBV11-3
ASSLDGDSSYEQY
>TRBV11-2
ASSLDRVGGTYNEQF
>TRBV19
ASTALAGMAGELF
>TRBV27
ASSRTGGYTDTQY
>TRBV7-9
ASSPTSSLGGELF
>TRBV9
ASSLEGGVEKLF
>TRBV19
ASSIVPGGGQPQH
>TRBV5-1
ASSPRDRGRRFSENTGELF
>TRBV7-8
ASSSGGISTDTQY
>TRBV5-4
ASSPHGGTEQY
>TRBV27
ASSVDSYSNQPQH
>TRBV2
ASSVENSYNEQF
>TRBV7-8
ASSSTGNPSDTQY
>TRBV6-5
ASVFSTEAF
>TRBV9
ASSVGTGSYNEQF
>TRBV18
ASSEGSTSTNEKLF
>TRBV4-1
ASSYPPRTSGTGEQF
>TRBV25-1
ASSGLGGANVLT
>TRBV5-1
ASRVATNEKLF
>TRBV4-1
ASSPGRPPLAGSDNEQF
>TRBV6-5
ASRRNRDIHEQF
>TRBV5-1
ASSISGRLNEKLF
>TRBV7-2
ASSLLDSEQY
>TRBV9
ASSVSSGNLQETQY
>TRBV29-1
SVGGLAGVTGELF